This TCR beta chain was captured by sequencing in a study of T cells in Graves' hyperthyroidism and ophthalmopathy. This clonotype was counted a few times. Antigen unknown. CDR1 and CDR2 (germline): SGHTA, FQGNSA. The germline V and J ends were trimmed by 2 bases and 4 bases, with 20 bases remaining between them. The CDR3 is made up of 17 amino acids. Broader study findings: Patients with ophthalmopathy were separated from those with stable hyperthyroidism by a 13 V-J model.

The PBMCs were taken from around 10 ml of fresh peripheral blood. Using RNA transcripts as the source, TCR beta CDR3 regions were amplified. A set of HTBI primers served as the primers for a first-round RT-PCR of the TCR CDR3. TCRdb fed the multiplex PCR reads into MiXCR, producing one record per CDR3 protein. The table shows 300,000 to 500,000 distinct CDR3 sequences, with 11% to 15% occurring only once. Specimen: blood. The chain has TRBV7-2 and TRBJ1-2; D is unresolved. The TCR comes from a man over 45 with Graves' ophthalmopathy. The CDR3 DNA follows: TGTGCCAGCAGCTTACGGTCTATCGCCAGCCTTGCCTATGGCTACACCTTC. Amino acid sequence: CASSLRSIASLAYGYTF.